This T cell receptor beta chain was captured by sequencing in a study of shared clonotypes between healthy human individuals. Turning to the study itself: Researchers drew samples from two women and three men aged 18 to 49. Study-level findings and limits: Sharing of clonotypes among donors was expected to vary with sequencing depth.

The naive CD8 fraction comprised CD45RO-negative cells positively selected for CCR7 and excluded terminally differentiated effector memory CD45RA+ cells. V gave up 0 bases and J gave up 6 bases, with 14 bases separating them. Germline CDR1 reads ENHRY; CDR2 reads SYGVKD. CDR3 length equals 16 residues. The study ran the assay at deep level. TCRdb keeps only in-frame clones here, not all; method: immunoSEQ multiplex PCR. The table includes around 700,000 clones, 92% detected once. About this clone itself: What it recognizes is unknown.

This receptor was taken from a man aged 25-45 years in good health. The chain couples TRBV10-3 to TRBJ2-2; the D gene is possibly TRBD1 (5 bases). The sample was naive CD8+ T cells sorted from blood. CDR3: CAISESTAGRSGELFF. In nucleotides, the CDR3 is TGTGCCATCAGTGAGTCGACGGCAGGGCGTTCCGGGGAGCTGTTTTTT.